This TCR beta chain was documented in a study of Graves' ophthalmopathy and Graves' hyperthyroidism. In its sample, this clonotype was seen a few times. RNA transcripts were the template, and TCR beta CDR3 regions were amplified from them. In the first round, RT-PCR was carried out with HTBI primers, and a multiplex PCR formed the second round. TCRdb analysed the multiplex PCR reads with MiXCR anew, one entry per CDR3 protein. The repertoire has over a million distinct CDR3 sequences, 36% of them found once; the top ten carry 11%. The length of the CDR3 is 14 residues. Germline V gene data show CDR1 as ENHRY and CDR2 as SYGVKD. Trimming stripped 7 bases from V and 6 bases from J, with 19 bases between.

The sequenced sample consisted of peripheral blood or thyroid tissue (not recorded which). V is TRBV10-3 and J is TRBJ2-7; D possibly uses TRBD1 or TRBD2 (6 bases each). The sequence was obtained from an adult man with Graves' hyperthyroidism. In DNA, the CDR3 is TGTGCCATCAACCCTTCAGGAGGGGGAGGCGAGCAGTACTTC. It specifies CAINPSGGGGEQYF.